This entry features one T cell receptor (beta chain) sequence. V trimming: 5 bases; J trimming: 5 bases; junction bases outside the gene matches: 13. Germline lookup yields CDR1 SEHNR and CDR2 FQNEAQ (reference sequence). The CDR3 has 16 residues. This record belongs to a study of PD-L1 blockade in urothelial cancer. Sequencing used immunoSEQ multiplex PCR; TCRdb keeps in-frame clones, though not all of them. In the table there are roughly 30,000 clones, 85% to 90% of which are singletons. This sequence joins TRBV7-9 and TRBJ2-7; 9 nucleotides match TRBD1. This clonotype was obtained from a man aged 50 to 60 with urothelial cancer. Specimen: PBMCs, collected around atezolizumab (anti-PD-L1) treatment. CDR3 in amino acids: CASSPLWTGVTHEQYF. In nucleotides, the CDR3 is TGTGCCAGCAGCCCACTCTGGACAGGGGTGACCCACGAGCAGTACTTC.